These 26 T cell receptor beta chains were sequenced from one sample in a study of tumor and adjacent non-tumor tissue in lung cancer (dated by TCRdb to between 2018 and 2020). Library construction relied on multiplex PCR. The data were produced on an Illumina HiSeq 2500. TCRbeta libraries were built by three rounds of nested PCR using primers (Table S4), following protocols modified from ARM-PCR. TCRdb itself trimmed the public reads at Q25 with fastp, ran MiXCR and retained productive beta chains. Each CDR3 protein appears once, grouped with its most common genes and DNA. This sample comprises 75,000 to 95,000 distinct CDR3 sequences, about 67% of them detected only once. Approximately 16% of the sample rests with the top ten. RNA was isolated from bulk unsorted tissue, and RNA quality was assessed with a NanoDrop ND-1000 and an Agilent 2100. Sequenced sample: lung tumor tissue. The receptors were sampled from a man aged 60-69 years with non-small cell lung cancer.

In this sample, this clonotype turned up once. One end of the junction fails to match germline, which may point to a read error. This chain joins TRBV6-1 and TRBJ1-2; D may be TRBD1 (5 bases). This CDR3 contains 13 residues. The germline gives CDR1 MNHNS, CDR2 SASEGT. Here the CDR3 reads CASSEDMLYGYTF. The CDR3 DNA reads TGTGCCAGCAGTGAGGACATGTTGTATGGCTATACCTTC.

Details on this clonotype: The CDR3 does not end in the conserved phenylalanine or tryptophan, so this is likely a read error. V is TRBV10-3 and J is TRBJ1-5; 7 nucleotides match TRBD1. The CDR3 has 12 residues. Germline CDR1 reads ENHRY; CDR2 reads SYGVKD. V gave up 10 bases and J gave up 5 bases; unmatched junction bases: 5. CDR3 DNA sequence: TGTGCCAGTGGGACAGATGATCAGCCCCAGCATCTT. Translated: CASGTDDQPQHL.

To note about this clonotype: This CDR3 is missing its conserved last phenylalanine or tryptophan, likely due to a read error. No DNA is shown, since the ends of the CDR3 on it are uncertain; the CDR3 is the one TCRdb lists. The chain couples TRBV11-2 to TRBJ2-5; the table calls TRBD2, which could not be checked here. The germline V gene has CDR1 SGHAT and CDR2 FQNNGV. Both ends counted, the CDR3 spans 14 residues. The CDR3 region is CASSPPGLAVTKYL.

CDR3 DNA sequence: TGTGCCAGCACCCTAGGGCCACGGAATGAAAAACTGTTTTTT. Translated: CASTLGPRNEKLFF. The chain has TRBV11-3 and TRBJ1-4; D unresolved. Trimming stripped 7 bases from V and 5 bases from J, with 14 bases between. CDR1 is SGHNT, CDR2 YENEEA, per germline. CDR3 length: 14 residues.

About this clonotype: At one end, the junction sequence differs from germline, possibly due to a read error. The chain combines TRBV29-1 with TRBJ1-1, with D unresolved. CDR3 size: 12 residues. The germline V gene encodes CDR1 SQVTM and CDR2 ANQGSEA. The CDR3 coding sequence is TGCAGCGTTGATATCGGGAACACTGAACCTTTATTT. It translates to CSVDIGNTEPLF.

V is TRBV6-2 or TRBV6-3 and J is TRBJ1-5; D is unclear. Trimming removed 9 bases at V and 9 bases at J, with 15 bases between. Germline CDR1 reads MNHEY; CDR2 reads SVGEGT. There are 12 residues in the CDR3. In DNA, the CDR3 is TGTGCCAGGAACTCAGGCAGTCGGCCCCAGCATTTT. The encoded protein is CARNSGSRPQHF.

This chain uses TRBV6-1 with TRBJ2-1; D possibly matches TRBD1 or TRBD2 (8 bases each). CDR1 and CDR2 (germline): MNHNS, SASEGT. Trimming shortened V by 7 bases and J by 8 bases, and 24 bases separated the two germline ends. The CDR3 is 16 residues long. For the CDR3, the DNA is TGTGCCAGCAATTACAGGGGGACTAGTGGGAGCGATGAGCAGTTCTTC. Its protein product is CASNYRGTSGSDEQFF.

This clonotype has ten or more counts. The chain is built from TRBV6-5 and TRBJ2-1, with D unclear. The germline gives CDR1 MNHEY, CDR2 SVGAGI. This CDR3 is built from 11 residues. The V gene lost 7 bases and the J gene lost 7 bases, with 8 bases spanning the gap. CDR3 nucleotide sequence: TGTGCCAGCATGTGGGGTAATGAGCAGTTCTTC. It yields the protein CASMWGNEQFF.

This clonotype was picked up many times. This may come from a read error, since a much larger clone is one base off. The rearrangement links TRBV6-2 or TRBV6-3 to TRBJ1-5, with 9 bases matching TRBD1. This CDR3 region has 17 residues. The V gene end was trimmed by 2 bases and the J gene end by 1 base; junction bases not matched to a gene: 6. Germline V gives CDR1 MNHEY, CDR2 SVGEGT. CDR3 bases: TGTGCCAGCAGTTACGGCGTGGGACAGGGAAGCAATCAGCCCCAGCATTTT. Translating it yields CASSYGVGQGSNQPQHF.

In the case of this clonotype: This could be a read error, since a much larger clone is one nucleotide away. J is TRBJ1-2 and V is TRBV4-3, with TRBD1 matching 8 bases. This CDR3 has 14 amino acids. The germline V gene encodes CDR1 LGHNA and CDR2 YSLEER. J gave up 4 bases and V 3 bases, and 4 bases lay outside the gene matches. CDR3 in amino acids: CASSQSGTGYGYTF. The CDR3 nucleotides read TGCGCCAGCAGCCAGTCCGGGACAGGCTATGGCTACACCTTC.

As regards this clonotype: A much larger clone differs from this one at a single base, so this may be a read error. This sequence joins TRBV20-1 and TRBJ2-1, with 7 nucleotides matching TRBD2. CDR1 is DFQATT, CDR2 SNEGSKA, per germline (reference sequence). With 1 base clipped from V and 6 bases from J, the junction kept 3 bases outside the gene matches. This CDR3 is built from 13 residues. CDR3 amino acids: CSARATGGNEQFF. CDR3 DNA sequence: TGCAGTGCTAGAGCTACGGGGGGCAATGAGCAGTTCTTC.

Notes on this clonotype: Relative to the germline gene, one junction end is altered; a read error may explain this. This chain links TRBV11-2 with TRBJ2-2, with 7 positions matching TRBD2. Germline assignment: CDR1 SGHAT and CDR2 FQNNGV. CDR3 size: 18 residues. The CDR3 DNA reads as TGTACCAGCAGCTCGGGACTAACGGGAGCGACGAACACCGGGGAACTGTTTTTT. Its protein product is CTSSSGLTGATNTGELFF.

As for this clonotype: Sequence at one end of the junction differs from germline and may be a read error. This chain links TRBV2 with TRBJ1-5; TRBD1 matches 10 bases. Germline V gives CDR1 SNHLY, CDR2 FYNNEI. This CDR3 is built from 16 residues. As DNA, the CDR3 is TGTGCCAGAAGTGAAAGACAGGGGGCCTCCAATCAGCCCCAGCATTTT. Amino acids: CARSERQGASNQPQHF.

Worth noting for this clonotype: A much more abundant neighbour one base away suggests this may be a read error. Here the CDR3 DNA reads TGCAGTGCTAAGCTCCGGGACAACCGGAAGGTGTGGGGGACCCTGTACGAGCAGTACTTC. It specifies CSAKLRDNRKVWGTLYEQYF. The chain recombines TRBV20-1 with TRBJ2-7; the D gene is possibly TRBD1 (6 bases). Trimming removed 4 bases from V and 4 bases from J, with 35 bases in between. This CDR3 is built from 20 residues. Germline CDR1 is DFQATT and CDR2 is SNEGSKA (reference sequence).

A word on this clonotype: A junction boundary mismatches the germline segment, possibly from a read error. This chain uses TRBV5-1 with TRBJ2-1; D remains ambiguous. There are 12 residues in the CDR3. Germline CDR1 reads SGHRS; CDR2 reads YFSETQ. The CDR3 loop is CTSSLGGNEQFF. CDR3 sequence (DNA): TGCACCAGCAGCTTGGGTGGCAATGAGCAGTTCTTC.

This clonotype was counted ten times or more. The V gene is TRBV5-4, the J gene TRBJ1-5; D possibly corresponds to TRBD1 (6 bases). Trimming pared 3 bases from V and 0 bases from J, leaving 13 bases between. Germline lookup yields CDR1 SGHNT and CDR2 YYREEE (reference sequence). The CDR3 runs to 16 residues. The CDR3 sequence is CASSSSPGDSNQPQHF. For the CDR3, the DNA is TGTGCCAGCAGCTCATCTCCAGGGGATAGCAATCAGCCCCAGCATTTT.

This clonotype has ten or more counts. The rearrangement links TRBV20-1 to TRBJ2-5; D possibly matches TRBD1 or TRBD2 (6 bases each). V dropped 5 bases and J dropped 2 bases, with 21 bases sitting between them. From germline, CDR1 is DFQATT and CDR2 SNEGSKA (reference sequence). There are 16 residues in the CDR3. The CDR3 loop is CSAQGQVAEPQETQYF. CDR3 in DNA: TGCAGTGCTCAGGGGCAGGTAGCGGAGCCACAAGAGACCCAGTACTTC.

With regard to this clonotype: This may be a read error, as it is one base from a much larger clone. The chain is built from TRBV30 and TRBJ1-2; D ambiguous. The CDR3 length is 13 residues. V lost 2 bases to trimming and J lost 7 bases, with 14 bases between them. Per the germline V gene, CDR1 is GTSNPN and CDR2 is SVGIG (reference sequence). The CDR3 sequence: CAWSPTLSSGYTF. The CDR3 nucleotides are TGTGCCTGGAGTCCCACCCTCAGTAGTGGCTACACCTTC.

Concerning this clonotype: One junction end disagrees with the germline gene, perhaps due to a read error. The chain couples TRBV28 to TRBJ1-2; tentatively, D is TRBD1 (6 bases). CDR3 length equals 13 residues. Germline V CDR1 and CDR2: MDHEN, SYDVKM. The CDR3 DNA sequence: TGTACCAGCAGTTATACAGGGATCTATGGCTACACCTTC. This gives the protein CTSSYTGIYGYTF.

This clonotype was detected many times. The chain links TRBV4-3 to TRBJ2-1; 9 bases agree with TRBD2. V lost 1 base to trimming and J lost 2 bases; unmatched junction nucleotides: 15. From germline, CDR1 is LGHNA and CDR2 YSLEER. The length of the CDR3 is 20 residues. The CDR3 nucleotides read TGCGCCAGCAGCCAAGGACTTGTCGTCGGTGCGGGAGGGCCCTACAATGAGCAGTTCTTC. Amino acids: CASSQGLVVGAGGPYNEQFF.

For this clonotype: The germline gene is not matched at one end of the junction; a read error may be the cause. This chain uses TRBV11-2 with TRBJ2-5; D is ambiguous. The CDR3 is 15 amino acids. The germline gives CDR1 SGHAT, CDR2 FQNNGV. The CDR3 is CACSLEGSVQETQYF. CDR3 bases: TGTGCCTGCAGCTTAGAAGGGTCGGTTCAAGAGACCCAGTACTTC.

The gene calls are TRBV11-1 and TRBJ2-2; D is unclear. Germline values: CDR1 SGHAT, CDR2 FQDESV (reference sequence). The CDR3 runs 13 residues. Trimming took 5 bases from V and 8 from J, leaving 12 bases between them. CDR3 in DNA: TGTGCCAGCAGCCTGTCCCTGACGGGGGAGCTGTTTTTT. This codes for CASSLSLTGELFF.

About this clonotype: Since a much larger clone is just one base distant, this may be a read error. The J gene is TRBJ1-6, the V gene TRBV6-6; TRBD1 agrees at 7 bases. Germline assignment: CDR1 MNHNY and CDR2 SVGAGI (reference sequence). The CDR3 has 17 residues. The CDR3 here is CASSYPIRQGGYSSLHF. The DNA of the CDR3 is TGTGCCAGCAGTTACCCCATCCGACAGGGTGGTTATTCATCCCTCCACTTT.

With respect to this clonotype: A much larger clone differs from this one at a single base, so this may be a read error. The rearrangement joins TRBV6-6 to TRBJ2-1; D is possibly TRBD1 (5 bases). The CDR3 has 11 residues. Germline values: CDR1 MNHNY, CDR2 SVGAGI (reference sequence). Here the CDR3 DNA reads TGTGTCAGCAGTTATTCGGACATTCAGTTCTTC. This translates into CVSSYSDIQFF.

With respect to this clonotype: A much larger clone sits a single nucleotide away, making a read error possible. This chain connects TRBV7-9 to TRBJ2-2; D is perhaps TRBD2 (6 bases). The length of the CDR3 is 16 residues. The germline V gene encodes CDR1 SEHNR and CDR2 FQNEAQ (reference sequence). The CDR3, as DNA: TGTGCCAGCAGCTCCCCGGCGGGCGGGAACATCGGGGAGCTGTTTTTT. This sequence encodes CASSSPAGGNIGELFF.

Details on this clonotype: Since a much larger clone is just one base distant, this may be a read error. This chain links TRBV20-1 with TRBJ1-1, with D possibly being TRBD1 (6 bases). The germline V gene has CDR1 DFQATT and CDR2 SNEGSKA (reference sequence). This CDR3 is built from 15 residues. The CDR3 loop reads CSAKPFGQMNIEAFF. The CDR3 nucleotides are TGCAGTGCTAAACCCTTCGGACAGATGAACATTGAAGCTTTCTTT.